The TCR beta chain described here comes from a study of brain T cells in children with intractable seizures. Only cases whose brain tissue showed the highest T cell transcript signatures were sequenced. Before surgery, patients took at least one anti-epileptic drug. Between the trimmed V and J ends, which lost 5 bases and 1 base, there was a span of 11 bases. The germline V gene encodes CDR1 SGHAT and CDR2 FQNNGV. The CDR3 is 15 residues long. Generated by immunoSEQ multiplex PCR, the TCRdb table keeps only in-frame clones and is missing some. The sample carries about 110,000 clones, roughly 94% recorded once. With regard to this clone: Its antigen is still unknown.

Study outcomes and limitations: HCMV serostatus was not known, and viral specificity came from CDR3 similarity only.

This sequence joins TRBV11-2 and TRBJ2-2; no definite D call. This clonotype was sampled from a boy under two years old with hemimegalencephaly and intractable seizures. Specimen: peripheral blood, collected at surgery. The CDR3 nucleotides are TGTGCCAGCAGCCCCCTGGGGATGAACACCGGGGAGCTGTTTTTT. It yields the protein CASSPLGMNTGELFF.